The TCR beta chain described here comes from a study of blood T cell repertoires in COVID-19. About the research overall: COVID-19 samples collected from the United States, Italy and Spain covered acute and convalescent phases. T cells, B-cell-depleted T cells, or PBMCs provided the cDNA or gDNA that served as material.

Study processing details: Estimation of nucleated cell counts relied on the amplification of reference gene primers. The assay was immunoSEQ multiplex PCR, and TCRdb's table has in-frame clones only and misses some. That table gives V, J and clone size, and the DNA gave D and trimming. The sample records under 300,000 clones, more than 75% being singletons. Trimming removed 1 base from V and 6 bases from J; junction bases left unmatched: 2. There are 16 residues in the CDR3. Germline assignment: CDR1 LGHNA and CDR2 YSLEER. Sequenced: peripheral blood. This TCR was recovered from a woman between 70 and 85 years old with active or convalescent COVID-19. V gene TRBV4-3 combines with J gene TRBJ2-1, with 14 bases that match TRBD2. CDR3 residues: CASSQGLAGGLNEQFF. In DNA, the CDR3 is TGCGCCAGCAGCCAAGGACTAGCGGGGGGGCTCAATGAGCAGTTCTTC.